The T cell receptor beta chain described here comes from a study of Ad26.COV2.S vaccination and SARS-CoV-2 variants. Regarding treatment: 15 to 20 received Ad26.COV2.S at low or high dose, single or two shots; 5 received placebo; per-sample allocation not given. It was on day 63 after the first vaccine or placebo injection that samples were taken. Libraries were prepared by immunoSEQ multiplex PCR; TCRdb keeps only in-frame clonotypes and omits some of them. Among about 440,000 clones listed, less than 95% were seen once. Material: peripheral blood, obtained in a trial of Ad26.COV2.S vaccine versus placebo. This TCR was sampled from a person between 18 and 59 years old who received the Ad26.COV2.S COVID-19 vaccine or a placebo.

CDR3 sequence (DNA): TGTGCCAGCAGTTTCGCCTCTGGGGCCAACGTCCTGACTTTC. Its protein is CASSFASGANVLTF. The rearrangement links TRBV27 to TRBJ2-6; D ambiguous. The V gene lost 3 bases and the J gene lost 0 bases, with 3 bases spanning the gap. The CDR3 runs to 14 residues. CDR1 is MNHEY, CDR2 SMNVEV, per germline (reference sequence).